These 7 T cell receptor beta chains were sequenced from one sample in a study of cytomegalovirus exposure and HLA in healthy donors. PCR used 60 Vbeta primers and 13 Jbeta primers. Using immunoSEQ multiplex PCR, the repertoire was profiled, and TCRdb retains in-frame clones only, with some absent. The sample lists about 190,000 clones; almost 80% were seen once. The sequenced material came from PBMCs. All receptors derive from a woman between 18 and 30 years old in good health and CMV-seronegative.

The chain is built from TRBV11-1 and TRBJ2-3; D gene ambiguous. Deletions cut 0 bases from V and 0 bases from J, with 10 bases between. CDR1 and CDR2 (germline): SGHAT, FQDESV (reference sequence). The CDR3 covers 16 residues. The CDR3 DNA reads TGTGCCAGCAGCTTAGCAGCGATCTCTAGCACAGATACGCAGTATTTT. Translated, it gives CASSLAAISSTDTQYF.

CDR3 in amino acids: CASSTRTGDSSYEQYF. CDR3 sequence (DNA): TGTGCCAGCAGTACCAGAACAGGAGATAGCTCCTACGAGCAGTACTTC. The chain carries TRBV28 and TRBJ2-7; TRBD1 might be the D (5 bases). V was cut by 5 bases and J by 0 bases, with 17 bases left in between. CDR1 and CDR2 from the germline V gene are MDHEN and SYDVKM. The CDR3 has 16 amino acids.

The chain has TRBV7-9 and TRBJ2-2; 8 positions match TRBD1. The CDR3 totals 14 residues. Germline V gives CDR1 SEHNR, CDR2 FQNEAQ (reference sequence). V lost 5 bases, J lost 4 bases, and 3 bases stayed unmatched. CDR3 DNA: TGTGCCAGCAGCCCAACAGGGGGCACCGGGGAGCTGTTTTTT. This gives the protein CASSPTGGTGELFF.

The chain uses TRBV9 and TRBJ1-1, with D possibly being TRBD1 (5 bases). The CDR3 extends over 14 amino acids. V was trimmed by 4 bases and J by 1 base, leaving 11 bases between them. The germline gives CDR1 SGDLS, CDR2 YYNGEE. This CDR3 is CASSSHQGNTEAFF. The CDR3 region has the DNA TGTGCCAGCAGCTCCCATCAGGGGAACACTGAAGCTTTCTTT.

The chain combines TRBV11-3 with TRBJ1-1, with D unresolved. Germline V gene data show CDR1 as SGHNT and CDR2 as YENEEA. V lost 5 bases and J lost 5, with 9 bases in between. CDR3 length: 12 amino acids. The CDR3 nucleotides read TGTGCCAGCAGCCGCGCGGGGACTGAAGCTTTCTTT. It codes for CASSRAGTEAFF.

A few counts support this clone. This chain links TRBV5-6 with TRBJ2-1; TRBD1 aligns across 9 bases. The V gene end was trimmed by 3 bases and the J gene end by 8 bases; junction bases not matched to a gene: 12. Germline values: CDR1 SGHDT, CDR2 YYEEEE. The CDR3 is 16 amino acids. CDR3: CASSSPGTGLWDEQFF. CDR3 coding DNA: TGTGCCAGCAGCTCACCCGGGACAGGGCTCTGGGATGAGCAGTTCTTC. The full variable domain, in which reference TRBV5-6 and TRBJ2-1 provide the parts outside the CDR3, is DAGVTQSPTHLIKTRGQQVTLRCSPKSGHDTVSWYQQALGQGPQFIFQYYEEEERQRGNFPDRFSGHQFPNYSSELNVNALLLGDSALYLCASSSPGTGLWDEQFFGPGTRLTVL.

This clone was seen more than once but under ten times. J is TRBJ2-3 and V is TRBV28, with TRBD1 matching 11 bases. Germline V gene lookup returns CDR1 MDHEN and CDR2 SYDVKM. The ends lost 6 bases at V and 4 bases at J; junction bases unmatched: 12. This CDR3 is built from 17 residues. CDR3 DNA: TGTGCCAGCAGAGGCCGACCCGGGACAGGGGGTTCAGATACGCAGTATTTT. Residues: CASRGRPGTGGSDTQYF.